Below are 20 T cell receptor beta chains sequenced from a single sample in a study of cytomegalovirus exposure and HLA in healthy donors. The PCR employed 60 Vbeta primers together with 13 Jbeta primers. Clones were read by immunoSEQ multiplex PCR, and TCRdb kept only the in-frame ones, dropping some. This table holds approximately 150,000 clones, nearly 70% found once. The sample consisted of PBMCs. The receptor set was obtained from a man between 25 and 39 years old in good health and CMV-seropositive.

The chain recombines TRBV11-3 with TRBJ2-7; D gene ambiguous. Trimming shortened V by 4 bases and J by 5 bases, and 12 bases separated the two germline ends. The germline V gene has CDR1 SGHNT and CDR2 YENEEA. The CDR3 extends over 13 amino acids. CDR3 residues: CASSSPGRDEQYF. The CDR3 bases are TGTGCCAGCAGCTCCCCTGGCCGGGACGAGCAGTACTTC.

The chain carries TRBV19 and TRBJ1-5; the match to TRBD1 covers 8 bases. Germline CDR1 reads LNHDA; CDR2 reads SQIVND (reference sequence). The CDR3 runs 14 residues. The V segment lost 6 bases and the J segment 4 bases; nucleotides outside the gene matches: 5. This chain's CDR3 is CASRNRGINQPQHF. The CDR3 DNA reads TGTGCCAGTAGGAACAGGGGGATAAATCAGCCCCAGCATTTT.

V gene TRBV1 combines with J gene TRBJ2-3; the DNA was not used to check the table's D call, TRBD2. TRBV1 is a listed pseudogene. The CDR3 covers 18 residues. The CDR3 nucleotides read TGCACCAGCAGCCAAACGGGGGGGAGGGCTAGGAATAAAGATACGCAGTATTTT. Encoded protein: CTSSQTGGRARNKDTQYF.

CDR3 sequence: CASSFGTSGRIFQETQYF. The CDR3 DNA reads TGCGCCAGCAGCTTCGGGACTAGCGGGAGGATTTTCCAAGAGACCCAGTACTTC. This chain uses TRBV5-1 with TRBJ2-5; 15 nucleotides align to TRBD2. The trim removed 2 bases at V and 1 base at J, leaving 6 bases unmatched. Germline values: CDR1 SGHRS, CDR2 YFSETQ. The CDR3 is made up of 18 amino acids. Together with reference TRBV5-1 and TRBJ2-5, the CDR3 gives the full variable domain: KAGVTQTPRYLIKTRGQQVTLSCSPISGHRSVSWYQQTPGQGLQFLFEYFSETQRNKGNFPGRFSGRQFSNSRSEMNVSTLELGDSALYLCASSFGTSGRIFQETQYFGPGTRLLVL.

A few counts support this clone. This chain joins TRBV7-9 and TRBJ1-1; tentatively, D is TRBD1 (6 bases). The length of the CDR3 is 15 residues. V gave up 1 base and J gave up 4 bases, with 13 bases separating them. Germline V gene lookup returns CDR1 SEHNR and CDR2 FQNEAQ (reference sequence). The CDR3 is CASSLVGRGVTEAFF. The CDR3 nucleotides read TGTGCCAGCAGCTTAGTGGGCAGGGGTGTCACTGAAGCTTTCTTT.

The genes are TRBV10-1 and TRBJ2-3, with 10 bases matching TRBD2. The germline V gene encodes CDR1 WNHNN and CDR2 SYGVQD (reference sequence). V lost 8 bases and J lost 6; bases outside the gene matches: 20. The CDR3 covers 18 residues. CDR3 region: CASLETSGRALWGDTQYF. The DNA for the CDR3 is TGCGCCAGCCTTGAAACCAGCGGGAGGGCCTTATGGGGCGATACGCAGTATTTT.

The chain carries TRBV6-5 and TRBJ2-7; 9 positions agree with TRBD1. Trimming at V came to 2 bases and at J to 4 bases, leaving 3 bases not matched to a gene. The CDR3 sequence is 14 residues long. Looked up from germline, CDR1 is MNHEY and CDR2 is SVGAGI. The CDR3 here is CASSYEGQGYEQYF. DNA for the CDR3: TGTGCCAGCAGTTACGAAGGACAGGGGTACGAGCAGTACTTC.

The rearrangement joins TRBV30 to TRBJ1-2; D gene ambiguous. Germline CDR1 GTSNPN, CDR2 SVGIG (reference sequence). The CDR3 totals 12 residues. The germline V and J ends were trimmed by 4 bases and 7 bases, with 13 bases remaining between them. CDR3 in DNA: TGTGCCTGGAATCAGAAACAGTTTGGCTACACCTTC. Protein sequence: CAWNQKQFGYTF. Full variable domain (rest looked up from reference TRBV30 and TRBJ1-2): SQTIHQWPATLVQPVGSPLSLECTVEGTSNPNLYWYRQAAGRGLQLLFYSVGIGQISSEVPQNLSASRPQDRQFILSSKKLLLSDSGFYLCAWNQKQFGYTFGSGTRLTVV.

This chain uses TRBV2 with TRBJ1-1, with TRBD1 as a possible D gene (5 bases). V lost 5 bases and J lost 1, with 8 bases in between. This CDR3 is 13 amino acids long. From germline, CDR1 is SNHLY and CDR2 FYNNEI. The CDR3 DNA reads TGTGCCAGCAGTTCCCAGGGGAACACTGAAGCTTTCTTT. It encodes CASSSQGNTEAFF.

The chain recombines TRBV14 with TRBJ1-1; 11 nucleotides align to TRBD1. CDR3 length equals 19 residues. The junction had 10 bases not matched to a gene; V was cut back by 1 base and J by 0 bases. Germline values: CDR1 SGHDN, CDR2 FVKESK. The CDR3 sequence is CASSQGGDRGTNMNTEAFF. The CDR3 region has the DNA TGTGCCAGCAGCCAAGGGGGGGACAGGGGGACTAATATGAACACTGAAGCTTTCTTT. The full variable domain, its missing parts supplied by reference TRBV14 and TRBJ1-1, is EAGVTQFPSHSVIEKGQTVTLRCDPISGHDNLYWYRRVMGKEIKFLLHFVKESKQDESGMPNNRFLAERTGGTYSTLKVQPAELEDSGVYFCASSQGGDRGTNMNTEAFFGQGTRLTVV.

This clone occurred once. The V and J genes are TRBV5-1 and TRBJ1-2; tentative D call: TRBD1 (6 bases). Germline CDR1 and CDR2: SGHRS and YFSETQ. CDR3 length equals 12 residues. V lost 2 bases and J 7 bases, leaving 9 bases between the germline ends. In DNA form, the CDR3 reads TGCGCCAGCAGCTTCCAGGGGCCTGGCTACACCTTC. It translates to CASSFQGPGYTF. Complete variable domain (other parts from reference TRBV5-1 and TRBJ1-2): KAGVTQTPRYLIKTRGQQVTLSCSPISGHRSVSWYQQTPGQGLQFLFEYFSETQRNKGNFPGRFSGRQFSNSRSEMNVSTLELGDSALYLCASSFQGPGYTFGSGTRLTVV.

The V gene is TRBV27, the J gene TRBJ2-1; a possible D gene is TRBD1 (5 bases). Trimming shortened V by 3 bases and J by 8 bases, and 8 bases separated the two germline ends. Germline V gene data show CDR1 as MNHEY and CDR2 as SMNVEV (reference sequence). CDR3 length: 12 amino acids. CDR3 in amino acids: CASSFWGDEQFF. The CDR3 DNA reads TGTGCCAGCAGTTTTTGGGGCGATGAGCAGTTCTTC.

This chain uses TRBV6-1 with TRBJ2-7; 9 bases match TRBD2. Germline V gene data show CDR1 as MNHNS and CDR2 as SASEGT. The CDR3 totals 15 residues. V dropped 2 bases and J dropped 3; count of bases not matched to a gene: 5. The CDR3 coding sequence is TGTGCCAGCAGTGAATTGGGGACTAGCCTCTACGAGCAGTACTTC. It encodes CASSELGTSLYEQYF.

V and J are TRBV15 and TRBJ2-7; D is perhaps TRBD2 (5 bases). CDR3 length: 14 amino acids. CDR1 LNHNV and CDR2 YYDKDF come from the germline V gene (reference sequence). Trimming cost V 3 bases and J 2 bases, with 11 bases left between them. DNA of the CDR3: TGTGCCACCAGCAGCGAGGGTACCACCTACGAGCAGTACTTC. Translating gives CATSSEGTTYEQYF.

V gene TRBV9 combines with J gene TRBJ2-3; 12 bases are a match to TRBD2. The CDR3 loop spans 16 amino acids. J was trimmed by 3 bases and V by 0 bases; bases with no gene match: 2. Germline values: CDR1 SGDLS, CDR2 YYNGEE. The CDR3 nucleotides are TGTGCCAGCAGCGTAGACCTAGCGGGAGGGACAGATACGCAGTATTTT. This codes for CASSVDLAGGTDTQYF.

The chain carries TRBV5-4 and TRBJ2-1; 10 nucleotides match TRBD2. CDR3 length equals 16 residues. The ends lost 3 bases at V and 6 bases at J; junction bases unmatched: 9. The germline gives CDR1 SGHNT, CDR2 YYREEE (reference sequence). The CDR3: CASSSLLAGAGNEQFF. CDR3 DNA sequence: TGTGCCAGCAGCTCACTTCTAGCGGGGGCCGGCAATGAGCAGTTCTTC.

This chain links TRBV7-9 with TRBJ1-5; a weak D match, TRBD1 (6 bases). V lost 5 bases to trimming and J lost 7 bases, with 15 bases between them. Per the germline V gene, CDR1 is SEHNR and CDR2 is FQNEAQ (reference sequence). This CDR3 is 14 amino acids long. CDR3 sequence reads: CASSGYRESQPQHF. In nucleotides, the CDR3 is TGTGCCAGCAGCGGCTACAGGGAGTCGCAGCCCCAGCATTTT. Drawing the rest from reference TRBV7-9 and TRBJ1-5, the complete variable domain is DTGVSQNPRHKITKRGQNVTFRCDPISEHNRLYWYRQTLGQGPEFLTYFQNEAQLEKSRLLSDRFSAERPKGSFSTLEIQRTEQGDSAMYLCASSGYRESQPQHFGDGTRLSIL.

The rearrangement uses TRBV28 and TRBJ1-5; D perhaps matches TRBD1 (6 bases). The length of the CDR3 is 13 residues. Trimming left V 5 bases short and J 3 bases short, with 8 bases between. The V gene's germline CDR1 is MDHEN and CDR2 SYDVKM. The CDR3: CASSRQDNQPQHF. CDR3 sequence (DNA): TGTGCCAGCAGTCGACAGGACAATCAGCCCCAGCATTTT. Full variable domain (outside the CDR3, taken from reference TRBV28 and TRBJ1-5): DVKVTQSSRYLVKRTGEKVFLECVQDMDHENMFWYRQDPGLGLRLIYFSYDVKMKEKGDIPEGYSVSREKKERFSLILESASTNQTSMYLCASSRQDNQPQHFGDGTRLSIL.

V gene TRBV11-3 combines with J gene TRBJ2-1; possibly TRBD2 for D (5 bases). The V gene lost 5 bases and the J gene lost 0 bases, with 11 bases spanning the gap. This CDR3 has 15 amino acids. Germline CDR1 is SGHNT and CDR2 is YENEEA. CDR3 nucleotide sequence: TGTGCCAGCAGCCGGACTCCGAGCTCCTACAATGAGCAGTTCTTC. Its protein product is CASSRTPSSYNEQFF.

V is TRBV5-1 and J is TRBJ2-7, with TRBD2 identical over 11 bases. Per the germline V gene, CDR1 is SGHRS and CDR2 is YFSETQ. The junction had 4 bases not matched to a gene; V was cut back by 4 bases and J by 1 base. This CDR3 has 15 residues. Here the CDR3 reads CASSLGLAGSYEQYF. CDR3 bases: TGCGCCAGCAGCCTTGGACTAGCGGGTTCCTACGAGCAGTACTTC. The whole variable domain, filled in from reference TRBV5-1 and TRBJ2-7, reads KAGVTQTPRYLIKTRGQQVTLSCSPISGHRSVSWYQQTPGQGLQFLFEYFSETQRNKGNFPGRFSGRQFSNSRSEMNVSTLELGDSALYLCASSLGLAGSYEQYFGPGTRLTVT.